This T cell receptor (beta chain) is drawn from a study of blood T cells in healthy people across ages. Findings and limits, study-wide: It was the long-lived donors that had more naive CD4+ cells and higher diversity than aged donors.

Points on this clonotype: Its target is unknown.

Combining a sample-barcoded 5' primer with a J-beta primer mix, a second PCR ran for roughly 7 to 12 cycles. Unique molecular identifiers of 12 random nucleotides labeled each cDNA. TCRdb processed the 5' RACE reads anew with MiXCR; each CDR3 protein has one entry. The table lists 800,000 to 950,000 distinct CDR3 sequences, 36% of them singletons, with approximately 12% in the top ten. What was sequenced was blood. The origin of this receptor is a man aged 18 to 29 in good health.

In nucleotides, the CDR3 is TGCGCCAGCAGCCAAGAGGACAGGGGTTTGTATGGCTACACCTTC. It codes for CASSQEDRGLYGYTF. This sequence joins TRBV4-3 and TRBJ1-2; 9 bases fit TRBD1. The germline V gene encodes CDR1 LGHNA and CDR2 YSLEER. The V gene end was trimmed by 0 bases and the J gene end by 5 bases; junction bases not matched to a gene: 4. This CDR3 spans 15 amino acids.